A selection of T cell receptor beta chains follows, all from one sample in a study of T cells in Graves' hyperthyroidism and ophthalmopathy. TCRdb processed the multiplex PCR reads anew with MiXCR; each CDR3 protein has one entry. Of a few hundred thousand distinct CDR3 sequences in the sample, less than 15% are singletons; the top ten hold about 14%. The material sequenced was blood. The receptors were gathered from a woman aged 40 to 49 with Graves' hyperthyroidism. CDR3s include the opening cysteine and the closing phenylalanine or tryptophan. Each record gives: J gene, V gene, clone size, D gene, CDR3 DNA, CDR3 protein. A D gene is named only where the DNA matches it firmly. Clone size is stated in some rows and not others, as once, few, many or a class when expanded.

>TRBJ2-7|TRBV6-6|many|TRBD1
TGTGCCAGCAGTTACCGTGTACAGGGGGCTTACGAGCAGTACTTC
CASSYRVQGAYEQYF
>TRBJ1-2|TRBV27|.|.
TGTGCCAGCACCCCCCGCGGGTCAACAGGCTATGGCTACACCTTC
CASTPRGSTGYGYTF
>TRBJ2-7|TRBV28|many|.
TGTGCCAGCAGTCAATACGAGCAGTACTTC
CASSQYEQYF
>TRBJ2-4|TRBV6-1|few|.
TGTGCCAGCACAGGTTCTCTAGCCAAAAACATTCAGTACTTC
CASTGSLAKNIQYF
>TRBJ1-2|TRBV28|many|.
TGTGCCAGCAGTCTCCACACCGTTCCCTATGGCTACACCTTC
CASSLHTVPYGYTF
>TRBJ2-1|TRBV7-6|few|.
TGTGCCAGCAGCTTAGGACGGAACGCTGATATTGAGCAGTTCTTC
CASSLGRNADIEQFF
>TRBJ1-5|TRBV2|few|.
TGTGCCAGCAGTGGGGGGAGGCGGAACAATCAGCCCCAGCATTTT
CASSGGRRNNQPQHF
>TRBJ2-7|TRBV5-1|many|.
TGCGCCAGCAGCGGCCTTCAGGGGACCTCCTACGAGCAGTACTTC
CASSGLQGTSYEQYF
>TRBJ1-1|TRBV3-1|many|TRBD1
TGTGCCAGCAGCCATAAACAGGGGGCCACTGAAGCTTTCTTT
CASSHKQGATEAFF
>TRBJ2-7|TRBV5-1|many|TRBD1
TGCGCCAGCAGCCCTTCAGGACAGGCGCTTGGCGAGCAGTACTTC
CASSPSGQALGEQYF
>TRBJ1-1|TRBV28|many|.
TGTGCCAGCAGTCAGGATCTCAGGCCCACTGAAGCTTTCTTT
CASSQDLRPTEAFF
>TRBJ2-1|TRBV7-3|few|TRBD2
TGTGCCAGCAGCTCATCCGGGACTAGCGGGAGCGAGCAGTTCTTC
CASSSSGTSGSEQFF
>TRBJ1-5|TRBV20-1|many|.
TGCAGTGCTAGCGGAGGGCAGCGAGGGCAGCCCCAGCATTTT
CSASGGQRGQPQHF
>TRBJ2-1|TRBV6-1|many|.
TGTGCCAGCAGTACTATCAGGGGTAATGAGCAGTTCTTC
CASSTIRGNEQFF
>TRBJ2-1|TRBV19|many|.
TGTGCCAGTAGTATAGGTAGCGTAACCTACAATGAGCAGTTCTTC
CASSIGSVTYNEQFF
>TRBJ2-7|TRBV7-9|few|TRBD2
TGTGCCAGCAGCAGAGGACTAGCGGGAGTTAACGAGCAGTACTTC
CASSRGLAGVNEQYF